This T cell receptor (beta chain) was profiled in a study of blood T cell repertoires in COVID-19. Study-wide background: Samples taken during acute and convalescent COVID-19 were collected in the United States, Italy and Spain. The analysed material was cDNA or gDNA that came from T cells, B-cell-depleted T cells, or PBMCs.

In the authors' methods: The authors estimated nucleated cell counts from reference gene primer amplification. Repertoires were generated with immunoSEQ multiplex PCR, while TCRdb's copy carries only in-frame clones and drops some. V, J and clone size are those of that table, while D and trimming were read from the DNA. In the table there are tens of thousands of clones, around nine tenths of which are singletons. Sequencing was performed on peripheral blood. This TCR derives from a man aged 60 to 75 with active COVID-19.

The CDR3 is CAWSEGLSNQPQHF. For the CDR3, the DNA is TGTGCCTGGAGTGAGGGGCTCAGCAATCAGCCCCAGCATTTT. This chain uses TRBV30 with TRBJ1-5; possible D gene TRBD1, 5 bases. CDR1 and CDR2 from the germline V gene are GTSNPN and SVGIG (reference sequence). V lost 1 base and J lost 1, with 8 bases in between. The CDR3 runs 14 residues. The variable domain in full, completed from reference TRBV30 and TRBJ1-5, reads SQTIHQWPATLVQPVGSPLSLECTVEGTSNPNLYWYRQAAGRGLQLLFYSVGIGQISSEVPQNLSASRPQDRQFILSSKKLLLSDSGFYLCAWSEGLSNQPQHFGDGTRLSIL.